This TCR beta chain stems from a study of monozygotic twins with inflammatory bowel disease. General study points: The analysis failed to separate different T cell subtypes. Healthy twins shared more clonotypes with others than IBD patients, most markedly active ones.

The CDR3 contains 14 residues. CDR1 and CDR2 (germline): LGHNA, YNFKEQ. PCR of TCRalpha and TCRbeta cDNA was nested, with two rounds of about 17 and 10 cycles. TCRdb re-called the 5' RACE reads; every CDR3 protein appears as one record, without DNA. This table lists 350,000 to 550,000 distinct CDR3 sequences. As regards this clonotype: Its specificity is unknown.

The chain combines TRBV4-2 with TRBJ2-5; no DNA is available, so the TRBD1 call from TCRdb remains unchecked. Sequencing was carried out using blood. The source of this sequence is a human donor with ulcerative colitis or Crohn's disease, or a healthy co-twin of an affected twin (not recorded which). The CDR3 loop reads CASSREQGTETQYF.